This T cell receptor (beta chain) was recorded in a study of cytomegalovirus exposure and HLA in healthy donors. From germline, CDR1 is ENHRY and CDR2 SYGVKD. The CDR3 extends over 15 amino acids. With 3 bases clipped from V and 7 bases from J, the junction kept 9 bases outside the gene matches. As regards this clone: Its antigen is unknown.

PCR involved 60 Vbeta and 13 Jbeta primers. Here immunoSEQ multiplex PCR was the method, and the copy in TCRdb shows in-frame clones only, minus some. Here the sample table reports approximately 140,000 clones. Study results and limitations: Reportedly, cytomegalovirus status was diagnosed with high sensitivity and specificity. In a later analysis, TCR beta V- and J-gene trimming showed a link to a missense DCLRE1C variant.

Material for sequencing was PBMCs. The TCR was taken from a woman aged 40-49 years in good health and CMV-seronegative. The chain uses TRBV10-3 and TRBJ2-1; 7 bases match TRBD1. Here the CDR3 reads CAISDNRGSLNEQFF. DNA of the CDR3: TGTGCCATCAGTGATAACAGGGGCTCCCTAAATGAGCAGTTCTTC.